This T cell receptor beta chain came from a study of blood T cell repertoires in COVID-19. Study-wide context: Whether acute or convalescent, the COVID-19 samples came from the United States, Italy and Spain.

In regard to this clone: The germline gene is not matched at one end of the junction; a read error may be the cause.

Sequenced by immunoSEQ multiplex PCR; TCRdb stores in-frame clones only, minus some. Among roughly 95,000 clones listed, roughly 82% were seen once. The source is an elderly man with acute or convalescent COVID-19. The sample was peripheral blood.

As DNA, the CDR3 is TGCGCCAGCAGCCAAGCGAACGAGGGCTGGGAATTTACCTTTTTT. Translated: CASSQANEGWEFTFF. The chain recombines TRBV4-1 with TRBJ2-3, with TRBD2 as a possible D gene (5 bases). The CDR3 is 15 amino acids. Germline values: CDR1 MGHRA, CDR2 YSYEKL.